This TCR beta chain was captured in a study of shared clonotypes between healthy human individuals. Regarding the study as a whole: A limitation of the genetic and exposure-history diversity represented arose from few donors.

To note about this clone: Its antigen is as yet unknown.

Across several immunoSEQ plates, the genomic DNA of each subset was split evenly. Here immunoSEQ multiplex PCR was the method, and the copy in TCRdb shows in-frame clones only, minus some. The sample comprises hundreds of thousands of clones, roughly 70% of which are singletons, and approximately 1.6% rests with the top ten. Germline V CDR1 and CDR2: MNHNY, SVGAGI (reference sequence). The CDR3 consists of 14 residues. Trimming shortened V by 6 bases and J by 2 bases, and 12 bases separated the two germline ends. J is TRBJ2-3 and V is TRBV6-6; tentatively, D is TRBD1 (5 bases). The TCR comes from a woman in her thirties in good health. Input material: memory CD4+ T cells sorted from blood. Subset of the sample: CD45RA-negative fraction. The CDR3 nucleotides are TGTGCCAGCAGAGGGGTCGCGCACACAGATACGCAGTATTTT. It is translated as CASRGVAHTDTQYF.